This T cell receptor (beta chain) came from a study of T-cell memory formation after mild COVID-19. Study results and limitations: Memory sampled before infection contained some responding clones, suggesting cross-reactive memory joined.

Using its own MiXCR run on the 5' RACE reads, TCRdb lists one record per CDR3 protein. The sample lists about 560,000 distinct CDR3 sequences; around 15% were seen once. Deletions cut 0 bases from V and 0 bases from J, with 12 bases between. The CDR3 consists of 17 residues. The germline V gene encodes CDR1 DFQATT and CDR2 SNEGSKA (reference sequence). As concerns this clonotype: Its antigen is not known.

The sequence came from an adult woman who had mild COVID-19 (a few samples of this study predate the infection). Cell type and time point are not known. The source material was PBMCs or a T cell subset sorted from them (not recorded which). The chain joins TRBV20-1 to TRBJ1-6; D remains ambiguous. The CDR3 DNA follows: TGCAGTGCTAGAGAAGCCGGGCATAGCTCCTATAATTCACCCCTCCACTTT. Residues: CSAREAGHSSYNSPLHF.